The T cell receptor (beta chain) under discussion was sequenced for a study of T cell responses to AZD1222 COVID-19 vaccine. There are 15 residues in the CDR3. V shed 6 bases and J 5 bases; nucleotides not matched to a gene: 12. Per germline, CDR1 SNHLY and CDR2 FYNNEI. A note on this clone: The antigen is undetermined.

Study results and limitations: Among vaccine-associated CD4 TCRs, coverage spanned spike, with dominance at 160-218 and 743-854. Regions left unmutated in variants are reportedly the target of nearly half of spike-specific TCRs.

Pooling was applied to second doses at about 4 or about 12 weeks. Method: immunoSEQ multiplex PCR; TCRdb's copy keeps in-frame clones and lacks some. The sample holds fewer than 200,000 clones; more than 70% are singletons and the top ten take 26%. The chain links TRBV2 to TRBJ2-7; 8 bases match TRBD2. This TCR was recovered from an adult who received the AZD1222 COVID-19 vaccine. The sample here was peripheral blood, taken 28 days after the second AZD1222 dose. CDR3 bases: TGTGCCAGCAGCCAAGAGGGACTAGTTTTAGACGAGCAGTACTTC. Its protein is CASSQEGLVLDEQYF.